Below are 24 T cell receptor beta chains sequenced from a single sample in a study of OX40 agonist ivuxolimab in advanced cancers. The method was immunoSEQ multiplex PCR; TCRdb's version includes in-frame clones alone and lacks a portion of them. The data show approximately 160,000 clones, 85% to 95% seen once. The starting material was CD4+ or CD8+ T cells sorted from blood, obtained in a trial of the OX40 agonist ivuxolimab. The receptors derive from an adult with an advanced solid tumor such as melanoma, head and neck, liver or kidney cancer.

This chain's CDR3 is CASSPSHRGPNEKLFF. The CDR3 nucleotides are TGTGCCAGCAGCCCCAGCCACAGGGGACCTAATGAAAAACTGTTTTTT. The chain is built from TRBV7-8 and TRBJ1-4; TRBD1 aligns across 7 bases. Germline assignment: CDR1 SGHVS and CDR2 FQNEAQ. The CDR3 is 16 residues long. The V gene end was trimmed by 5 bases and the J gene end by 3 bases; junction bases not matched to a gene: 9.

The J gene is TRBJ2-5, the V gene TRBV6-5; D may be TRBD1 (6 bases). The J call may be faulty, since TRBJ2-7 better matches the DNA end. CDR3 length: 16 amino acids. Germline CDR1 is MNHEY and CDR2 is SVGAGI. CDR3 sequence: CASSSPETGTGYEQYF. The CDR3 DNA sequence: TGTGCCAGCAGTTCGCCAGAGACAGGAACGGGCTACGAGCAGTACTTC.

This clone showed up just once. CDR3 region: CASIETGFGNTIYF. The CDR3 DNA sequence: TGTGCCAGTATTGAGACAGGGTTTGGAAACACCATATATTTT. The V call is TRBV19, the J call TRBJ1-3; 7 bases agree with TRBD1. This CDR3 has 14 residues. The J segment lost 3 bases and the V segment lost 7 bases, leaving 6 bases of the junction unmatched. Looked up from germline, CDR1 is LNHDA and CDR2 is SQIVND (reference sequence).

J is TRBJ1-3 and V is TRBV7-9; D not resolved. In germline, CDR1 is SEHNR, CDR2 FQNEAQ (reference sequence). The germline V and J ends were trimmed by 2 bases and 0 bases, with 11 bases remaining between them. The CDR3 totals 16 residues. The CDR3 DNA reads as TGTGCCAGCAGCTTAAAAAGGGCAGGCTCTGGAAACACCATATATTTT. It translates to CASSLKRAGSGNTIYF.

CDR3 loop: CASSLVGRARYEQYF. As DNA, the CDR3 is TGTGCCAGCAGCTTAGTTGGGAGGGCCCGATACGAGCAGTACTTC. The V gene is TRBV7-2, the J gene TRBJ2-7, with 7 positions matching TRBD2. V lost 1 base and J lost 4; bases outside the gene matches: 7. The CDR3 runs 15 residues. Germline V CDR1 and CDR2: SGHTA, FQGNSA.

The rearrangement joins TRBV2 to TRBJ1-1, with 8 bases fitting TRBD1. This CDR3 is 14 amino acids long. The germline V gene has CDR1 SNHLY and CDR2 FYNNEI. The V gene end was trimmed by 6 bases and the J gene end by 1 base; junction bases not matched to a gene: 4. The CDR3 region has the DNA TGTGCCAGCAGGCAGACAGGGGCGAACACTGAAGCTTTCTTT. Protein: CASRQTGANTEAFF.

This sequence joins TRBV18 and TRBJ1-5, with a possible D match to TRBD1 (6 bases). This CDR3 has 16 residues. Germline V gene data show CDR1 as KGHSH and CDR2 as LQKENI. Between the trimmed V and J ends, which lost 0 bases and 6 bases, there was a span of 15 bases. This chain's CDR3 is CASSPPSFTGPQPQHF. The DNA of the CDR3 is TGTGCCAGCTCACCACCGAGCTTCACAGGGCCTCAGCCCCAGCATTTT.

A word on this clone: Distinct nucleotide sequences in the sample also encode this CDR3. The CDR3 nucleotides are TGTGCCAGCAGCGTAGGACAGGGGGCCTACAATGAGCAGTTCTTC. Residues: CASSVGQGAYNEQFF. The V and J genes are TRBV9 and TRBJ2-1, with 9 nucleotides matching TRBD1. Per the germline V gene, CDR1 is SGDLS and CDR2 is YYNGEE. J was trimmed by 2 bases and V by 0 bases; bases with no gene match: 0. The CDR3 spans 15 residues.

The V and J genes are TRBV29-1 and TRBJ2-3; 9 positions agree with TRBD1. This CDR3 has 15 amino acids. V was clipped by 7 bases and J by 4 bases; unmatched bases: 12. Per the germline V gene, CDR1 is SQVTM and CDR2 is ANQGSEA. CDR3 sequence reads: CSERVRGTGPDTQYF. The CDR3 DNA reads TGCAGCGAACGAGTCCGGGGGACAGGGCCAGATACGCAGTATTTT.

For the CDR3, the DNA is TGCGCCAGCAGTGAGCGGACCGGGAAAATTCTCACTGAAGCTTTCTTT. It yields the protein CASSERTGKILTEAFF. This chain uses TRBV10-2 with TRBJ1-1; D unclear. V was clipped by 2 bases and J by 4 bases, with 17 bases between them. Germline V gene lookup returns CDR1 WSHSY and CDR2 SAAADI. CDR3 length equals 16 residues.

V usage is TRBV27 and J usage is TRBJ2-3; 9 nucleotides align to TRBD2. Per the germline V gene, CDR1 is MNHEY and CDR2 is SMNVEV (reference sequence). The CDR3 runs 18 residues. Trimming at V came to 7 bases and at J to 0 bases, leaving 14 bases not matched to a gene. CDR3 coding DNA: TGTGCCAGCACTTTTAAGGGGCGGCGGGAGGGAAGCACAGATACGCAGTATTTT. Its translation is CASTFKGRREGSTDTQYF.

The DNA of the CDR3 is TGTGCCAGCAGCTTAACCGGGACAGGGGAACTTGGTCTAGAGACCCAGTACTTC. Its translation: CASSLTGTGELGLETQYF. This chain uses TRBV5-8 with TRBJ2-5; TRBD1 aligns across 10 bases. CDR1 SGHTS and CDR2 YDEGEE come from the germline V gene. The CDR3 has 18 residues. J gave up 4 bases and V 2 bases, and 14 bases lay outside the gene matches.

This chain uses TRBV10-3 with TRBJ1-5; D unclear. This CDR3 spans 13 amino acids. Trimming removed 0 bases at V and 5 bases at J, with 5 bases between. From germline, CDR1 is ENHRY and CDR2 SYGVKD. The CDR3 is CAISESTDQPQHF. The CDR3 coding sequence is TGTGCCATCAGTGAGTCGACCGATCAGCCCCAGCATTTT.

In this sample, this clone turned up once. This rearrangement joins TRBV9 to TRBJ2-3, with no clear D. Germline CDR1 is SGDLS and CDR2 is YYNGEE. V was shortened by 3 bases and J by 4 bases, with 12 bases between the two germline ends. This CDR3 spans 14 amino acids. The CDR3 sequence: CASSAQWAADTQYF. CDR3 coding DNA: TGTGCCAGCAGCGCCCAATGGGCAGCAGATACGCAGTATTTT.

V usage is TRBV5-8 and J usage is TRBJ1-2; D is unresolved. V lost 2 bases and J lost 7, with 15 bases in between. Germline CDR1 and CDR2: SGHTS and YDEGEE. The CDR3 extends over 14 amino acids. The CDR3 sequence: CASSFRETASGYTF. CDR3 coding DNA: TGTGCCAGCAGCTTCCGGGAAACAGCTTCTGGCTACACCTTC.

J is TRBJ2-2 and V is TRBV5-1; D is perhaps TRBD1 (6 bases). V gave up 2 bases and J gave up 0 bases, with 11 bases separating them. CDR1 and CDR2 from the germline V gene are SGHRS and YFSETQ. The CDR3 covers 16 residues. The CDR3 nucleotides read TGCGCCAGCAGCTTTAGACAGGTCGCGAACACCGGGGAGCTGTTTTTT. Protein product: CASSFRQVANTGELFF.

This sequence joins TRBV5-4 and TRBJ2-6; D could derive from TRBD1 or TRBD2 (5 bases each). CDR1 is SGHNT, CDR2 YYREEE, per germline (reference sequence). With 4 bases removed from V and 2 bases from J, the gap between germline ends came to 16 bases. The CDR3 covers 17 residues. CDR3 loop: CASSPSGGVPGANVLTF. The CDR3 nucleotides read TGTGCCAGCAGCCCATCTGGGGGAGTCCCTGGGGCCAACGTCCTGACTTTC.

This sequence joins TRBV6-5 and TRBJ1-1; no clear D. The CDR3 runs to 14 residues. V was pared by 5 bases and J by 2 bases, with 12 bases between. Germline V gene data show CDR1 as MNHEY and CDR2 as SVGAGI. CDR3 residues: CASSRSDGNTEAFF. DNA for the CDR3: TGTGCCAGCAGTCGCTCAGACGGAAACACTGAAGCTTTCTTT.

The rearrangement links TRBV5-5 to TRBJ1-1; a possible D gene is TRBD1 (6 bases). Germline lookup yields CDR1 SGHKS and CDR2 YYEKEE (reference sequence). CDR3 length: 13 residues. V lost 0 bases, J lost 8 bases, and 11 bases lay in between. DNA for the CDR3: TGTGCCAGCAGCTTGGGGGTCAGGGGAGAAGCTTTCTTT. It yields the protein CASSLGVRGEAFF.

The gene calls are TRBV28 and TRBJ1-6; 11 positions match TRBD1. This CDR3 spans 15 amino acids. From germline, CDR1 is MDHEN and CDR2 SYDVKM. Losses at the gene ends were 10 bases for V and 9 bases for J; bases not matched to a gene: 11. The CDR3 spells CAIRTGTGGFSPLHF. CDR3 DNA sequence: TGTGCCATCCGTACCGGGACAGGGGGATTTTCACCCCTCCACTTT. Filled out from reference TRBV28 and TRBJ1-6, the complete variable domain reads DVKVTQSSRYLVKRTGEKVFLECVQDMDHENMFWYRQDPGLGLRLIYFSYDVKMKEKGDIPEGYSVSREKKERFSLILESASTNQTSMYLCAIRTGTGGFSPLHFGNGTRLTVT.

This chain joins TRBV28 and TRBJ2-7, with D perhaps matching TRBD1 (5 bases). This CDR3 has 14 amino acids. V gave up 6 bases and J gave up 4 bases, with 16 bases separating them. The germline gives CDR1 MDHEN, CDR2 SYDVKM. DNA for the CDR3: TGTGCCAGCAGCAGGGCCCTAAGACGGTACGAGCAGTACTTC. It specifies CASSRALRRYEQYF.

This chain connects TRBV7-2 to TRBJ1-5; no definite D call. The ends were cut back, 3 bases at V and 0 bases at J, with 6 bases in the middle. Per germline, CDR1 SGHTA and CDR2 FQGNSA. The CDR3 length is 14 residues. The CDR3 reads CASSFQSSNQPQHF. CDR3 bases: TGTGCCAGCAGCTTTCAGAGTAGCAATCAGCCCCAGCATTTT.

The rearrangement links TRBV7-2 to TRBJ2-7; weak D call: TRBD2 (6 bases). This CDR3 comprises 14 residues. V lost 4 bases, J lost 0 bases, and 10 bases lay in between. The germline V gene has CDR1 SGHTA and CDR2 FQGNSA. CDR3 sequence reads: CASSSGAGSYEQYF. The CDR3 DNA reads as TGTGCCAGCAGCTCCGGAGCGGGCTCCTACGAGCAGTACTTC.

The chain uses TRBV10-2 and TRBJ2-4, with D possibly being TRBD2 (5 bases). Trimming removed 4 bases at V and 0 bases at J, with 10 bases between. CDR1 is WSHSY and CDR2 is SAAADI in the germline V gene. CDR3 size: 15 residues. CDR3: CASSAHREAKNIQYF. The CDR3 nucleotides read TGCGCCAGCAGTGCCCATCGGGAAGCCAAAAACATTCAGTACTTC.